This T cell receptor (beta chain) is from a study of Graves' ophthalmopathy and Graves' hyperthyroidism. The authors amplified TCR beta CDR3 regions from RNA transcripts. A first-round RT-PCR used HTBI primers, followed by a second-round multiplex PCR. TCRdb passed the multiplex PCR reads through MiXCR, listing each CDR3 protein once. Here the sample spans roughly 400,000 distinct CDR3 sequences, about a sixth being singletons. This clonotype occurred many times. Its antigen remains unidentified. Findings and caveats of the study: The model reached roughly 71% sensitivity and about 73% specificity for predicting ophthalmopathy progression.

Germline V lookup: CDR1 SQVTM, CDR2 ANQGSEA. Trimming at V came to 0 bases and at J to 4 bases, leaving 1 base not matched to a gene. This CDR3 has 14 residues. The chain couples TRBV29-1 to TRBJ2-7, with 12 bases fitting TRBD2. The sample taken for sequencing was peripheral blood. This TCR came from an adult woman with stable Graves' hyperthyroidism. The CDR3 spells CSVEDGLAGYEQYF. The CDR3 bases are TGCAGCGTTGAAGATGGACTAGCGGGATACGAGCAGTACTTC.